One T cell receptor beta chain is described in this entry. This clonotype was seen ten or more times. The antigen it recognizes is unknown. The input lacks base qualities; no much larger clone sits a single base away. This specimen belongs to a study of human T cells and chemical hapten exposure (dated by TCRdb to the early 2020s). A note on the overall study: For sensitization, 2% DPC in acetone was applied to a roughly 2 cm by roughly 2 cm area of upper inner arm skin. Throughout the approximately 25-week study period, patients were also given weekly therapeutic DPC doses on the scalp. Patch tests used Finn chambers with 0.01% DPC on the upper back, scored after 6 days by International Contact Dermatitis Research Group standards. The mostly female patient cohort included alopecia areata with under or over 50% scalp involvement, alopecia totalis and alopecia universalis. The libraries were sequenced as a pool, and the TCR yield per sample differed mostly because of small variations in library volumes within the pool. In alopecia patients, the study followed how the peripheral blood TCR repertoire changed in vivo over primary and secondary sensitization to diphenylcyclopropenone (DPC), a hapten. Blood samples were taken from patients before sensitization (week 0) and at 2, 6 and about 24 weeks after DPC sensitization. Blood for TCR sequencing was provided by twenty-nine alopecia patients at one to four time points (pre-sensitization, 2, 6 and 24 weeks). What the work shows at the level of the full study, not this receptor alone: Because all patients had alopecia, a presumed autoimmune disease, the immune response of the patients might differ from that of healthy individuals. Compared with pre-sensitization or healthy control sets, expanded TCRs formed significantly more large CDR3 similarity clusters, which is consistent with antigen-driven responses. The number of TCRs above 1 in 1000 frequency did not change with DPC sensitization; there was no evidence of global repertoire structure alterations. Repeated subsampling changed both the strength of the expansion versus patch-test correlation and the threshold at which that correlation became significant. A positive correlation was found between the number of PT1 expanded TCRs and patch test score, with significance reached at thresholds 8, 16 and 32 but not 4.

The library was produced with RACE. The sample was run on a NextSeq 500. During library preparation, unique molecular identifiers were attached to individual cDNA molecules so that TCRs could be counted quantitatively and reproducibly. From each blood RNA sample, both TCR alpha and TCR beta chains were sequenced. On the study's bioinformatics: The median number of TCRs per sample was approximately 98,000, ranging from about 20,000 to 700,000. The Decombinator software suite was used to annotate the V, J and CDR3 of the TCR reads. For PS versus PT1 abundance plots, all samples were subsampled to the same number of TCRs (28,000). TCRs were defined as expanded if absent before sensitization and observed at least eight times at the 2-week time point. TCRdb reanalyzed the raw reads on its own, using fastp at Q25 for trimming and MiXCR for clone calling, and kept in-frame beta chains. Under each unique CDR3 protein, matching rows form one entry showing the most common genes and DNA. These V and J calls are TCRdb output, not the study's own analysis. Here the sample has approximately 91,000 distinct CDR3 sequences; 9.5% to 13% occur a single time. The ten most abundant clones make up around 1.4% of the sample.

The time point label, read with the paper, signifies: patch test 2, 6 weeks after DPC sensitization. What the treatment or condition label conveys for this sample: therapeutic diphenylcyclopropenone sensitization with weekly scalp DPC. At every patch-test visit, the blood draw took place before the patch test was put on. Patients were considered eligible if aged 18 to 70, diagnosed with alopecia and deemed suitable for DPC therapy, and patients were excluded if pregnant. Total RNA was isolated from unfractionated whole blood collected in Tempus Blood RNA tubes. Based on the germline V gene (reference sequence), the CDR1 and CDR2 sequences are LNHDA and SQIVND. V lost 5 bases and J lost 1 base, and the count of bases not matched to a germline gene is 5. The CDR3 numbers 15 residues from cysteine through phenylalanine. The CDR3 DNA has 45 bases and is translated from base 1.

The receptor was isolated from a man aged 18 to 30 with alopecia areata. Some clones in this sample may be carry-over from other donors' samples. The sample consisted of whole blood, taken in connection with sensitization to the hapten diphenylcyclopropenone (DPC). The chain couples TRBV19 to TRBJ1-5; 7 central nucleotides agree with TRBD1. The CDR3 here reads CASSLTGMSNQPQHF. The nucleotides are TGTGCCAGTAGTTTGACAGGGATGAGCAATCAGCCCCAGCATTTT. Full variable domain (CDR3 extended with the reference TRBV19 and TRBJ1-5 proteins): DGGITQSPKYLFRKEGQNVTLSCEQNLNHDAMYWYRQDPGQGLRLIYYSQIVNDFQKGDIAEGYSVSREKKESFPLTVTSAQKNPTAFYLCASSLTGMSNQPQHFGDGTRLSIL.